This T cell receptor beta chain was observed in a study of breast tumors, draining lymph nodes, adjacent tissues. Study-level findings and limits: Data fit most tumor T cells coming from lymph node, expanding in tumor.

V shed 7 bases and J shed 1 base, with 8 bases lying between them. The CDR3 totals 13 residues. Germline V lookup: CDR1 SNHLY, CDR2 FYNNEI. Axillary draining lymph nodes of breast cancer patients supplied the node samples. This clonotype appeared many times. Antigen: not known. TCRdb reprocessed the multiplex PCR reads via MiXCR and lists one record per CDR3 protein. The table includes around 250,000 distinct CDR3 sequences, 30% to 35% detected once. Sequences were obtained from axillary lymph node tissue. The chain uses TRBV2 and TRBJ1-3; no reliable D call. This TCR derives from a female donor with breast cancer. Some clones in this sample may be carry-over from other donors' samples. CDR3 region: CASNGRSGNTIYF. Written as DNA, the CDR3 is TGTGCCAGCAACGGGAGGTCTGGAAACACCATATATTTT.